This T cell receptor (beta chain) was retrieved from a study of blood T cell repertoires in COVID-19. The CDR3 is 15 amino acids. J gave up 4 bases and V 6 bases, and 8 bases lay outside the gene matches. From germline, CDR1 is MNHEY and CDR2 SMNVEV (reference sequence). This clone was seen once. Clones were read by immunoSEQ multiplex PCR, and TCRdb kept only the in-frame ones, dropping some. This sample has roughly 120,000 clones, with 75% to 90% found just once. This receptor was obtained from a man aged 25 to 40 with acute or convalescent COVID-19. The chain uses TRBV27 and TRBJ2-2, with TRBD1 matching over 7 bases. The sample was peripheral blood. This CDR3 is CASSPSGGVTGELFF. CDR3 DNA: TGTGCCAGCAGCCCATCAGGGGGAGTCACCGGGGAGCTGTTTTTT.